Listed below are T cell receptor beta chains from one sample, sequenced in a study of metastatic and nonmetastatic thyroid tumors. TCRdb re-called the PCR reads through MiXCR. The table lists roughly 24,000 clones, around a fifth of them singletons, with roughly 13% in the top ten. Sequenced material: blood. The origin of the receptors is a male donor with papillary thyroid cancer or a benign thyroid nodule (not recorded which). Some clones in this sample may be carry-over from other donors' samples. The CDR3 runs from the conserved cysteine through the conserved F or W. The D gene is left open where the match is weak. Only some rows state a clone size, as once, few, many or a class for expanded clones.

clone_size	v_call	j_call	d_call	cdr3_aa	cdr3_nt
medium-sized	TRBV27	TRBJ2-1	TRBD2	CASSTLAGDYNEQFF	TGTGCCAGCTCAACACTAGCGGGAGACTACAATGAGCAGTTCTTC
few	TRBV27	TRBJ2-7	.	CASSLPGSNEQYF	TGTGCCAGCAGTTTGCCGGGCTCGAACGAGCAGTACTTC
.	TRBV20-1	TRBJ2-5	TRBD2	CSADKAGELQETQYF	TGCAGTGCAGACAAAGCGGGAGAGTTACAAGAGACCCAGTACTTC
.	TRBV6-2/TRBV6-3	TRBJ2-3	.	CASSHGADPIDTQYF	TGTGCCAGCAGTCACGGGGCGGACCCCATAGATACGCAGTATTTT
medium-sized	TRBV6-1	TRBJ2-7	.	CASSVGRAVYEQYF	TGTGCCAGCAGTGTGGGCAGGGCTGTCTACGAGCAGTACTTC
many	TRBV10-3	TRBJ2-3	TRBD1	CAISPDRARTDTQYF	TGTGCCATCAGTCCCGACAGGGCTCGCACAGATACGCAGTATTTT
many	TRBV28	TRBJ2-2	TRBD1	CASSLLGSGTGNFGELFF	TGTGCCAGCAGTTTACTAGGATCCGGGACAGGGAACTTCGGGGAGCTGTTTTTT
many	TRBV6-2/TRBV6-3	TRBJ2-1	TRBD2	CASSLLAGGPNEQFF	TGTGCCAGCAGTCTACTAGCGGGAGGGCCCAATGAGCAGTTCTTC
few	TRBV6-1	TRBJ2-7	.	CASSEMWSEQYF	TGTGCCAGCAGTGAAATGTGGTCCGAGCAGTACTTC
few	TRBV6-5	TRBJ2-1	.	CASSYSGLFSSYNDQFF	TGTGCCAGCAGTTATTCGGGACTCTTTAGCTCCTACAATGATCAGTTCTTC
many	TRBV5-1	TRBJ2-1	.	CASSQTSNSYNEQFF	TGCGCCAGCAGCCAAACTAGTAACTCCTACAATGAGCAGTTCTTC
many	TRBV7-2	TRBJ2-5	TRBD2	CASSPRESSGSGETQYF	TGTGCCAGCAGCCCTCGGGAAAGTAGCGGGAGTGGGGAGACCCAGTACTTC
many	TRBV15	TRBJ2-2	.	CATSGKPGHSGELFF	TGTGCCACCAGCGGAAAACCGGGACACTCCGGGGAGCTGTTTTTT
many	TRBV6-2/TRBV6-3	TRBJ2-2	.	CASTPWTKTGPGELFF	TGTGCCAGCACCCCTTGGACGAAGACCGGGCCCGGGGAGCTGTTTTTT
many	TRBV6-1	TRBJ2-1	.	CASTSLSLSPGEQFF	TGTGCCAGCACCAGTTTATCTCTGTCACCCGGTGAGCAGTTCTTC
medium-sized	TRBV4-3	TRBJ2-1	TRBD1	CASSQGTGGYNEQFF	TGCGCCAGCAGCCAAGGGACAGGGGGCTACAATGAGCAGTTCTTC
many	TRBV5-6	TRBJ1-1	.	CASSLDGTPSNTEAFF	TGTGCCAGCAGCTTGGATGGTACACCTTCGAACACTGAAGCTTTCTTT
many	TRBV20-1	TRBJ2-3	TRBD2	CSARVTGLAGIDTQYF	TGCAGTGCTAGAGTCACGGGACTAGCGGGAATAGATACGCAGTATTTT
medium-sized	TRBV4-1	TRBJ1-2	.	CASSQDQGAPYGYTF	TGCGCCAGCAGCCAAGATCAAGGGGCGCCCTATGGCTACACCTTC
many	TRBV10-3	TRBJ1-2	.	CAIRGLGGYTF	TGTGCCATCAGGGGCCTTGGAGGCTACACCTTC
.	TRBV7-8	TRBJ2-1	TRBD1	CASSWGRDRGTEQFF	TGTGCCAGCAGTTGGGGCCGGGACAGGGGCACTGAGCAGTTCTTC
many	TRBV10-3	TRBJ2-6	.	CAISEGGFGANVLTF	TGTGCCATCAGTGAGGGAGGGTTTGGGGCCAACGTCCTGACTTTC
many	TRBV15	TRBJ1-1	.	CATSRIRGTEAFF	TGTGCCACCAGCAGAATCAGGGGAACTGAAGCTTTCTTT
.	TRBV28	TRBJ1-6	.	CASSTGPPYNSPLHF	TGTGCCAGCAGTACGGGACCGCCCTATAATTCACCCCTCCACTTT
.	TRBV6-2/TRBV6-3	TRBJ2-5	.	CASKISLQETQYF	TGTGCCAGCAAAATCAGCCTACAAGAGACCCAGTACTTC
.	TRBV6-2/TRBV6-3	TRBJ2-2	.	CASSYRRTGELFF	TGTGCCAGCAGTTACCGACGCACCGGGGAGCTGTTTTTT
many	TRBV20-1	TRBJ2-1	.	CSARDWAGLSGNEQFF	TGCAGTGCTAGAGACTGGGCGGGGCTTAGCGGCAATGAGCAGTTCTTC
many	TRBV7-9	TRBJ2-2	.	CASSPLPGWNTGELFF	TGTGCCAGCAGCCCCTTGCCGGGCTGGAACACCGGGGAGCTGTTTTTT
.	TRBV9	TRBJ2-1	TRBD2	CASTLAGYSNEQFF	TGTGCCAGCACGCTAGCGGGATATAGCAATGAGCAGTTCTTC
many	TRBV27	TRBJ2-3	.	CASSFEATQYF	TGTGCCAGCAGTTTCGAGGCTACGCAGTATTTT
.	TRBV6-2/TRBV6-3	TRBJ1-2	.	CASRNSENYGYTF	TGTGCCAGCAGGAACTCAGAGAACTATGGCTACACCTTC
many	TRBV3-1	TRBJ2-3	TRBD2	CASSQTRTSGPDTQYF	TGTGCCAGCAGCCAAACTCGGACTAGCGGGCCAGATACGCAGTATTTT
.	TRBV3-1	TRBJ2-3	.	CASIPLDTDTQYF	TGTGCCAGCATCCCGCTAGACACAGATACGCAGTATTTT
.	TRBV4-2	TRBJ2-7	.	CASSQDRSSYEQYF	TGTGCCAGCAGCCAAGATCGGAGCTCCTACGAGCAGTACTTC